The rows below give T cell receptor beta chains drawn from one sample of a study of T cell repertoires in cytomegalovirus infection. TCRdb re-analysed the reads in MiXCR, keeping a single row per CDR3 protein. The sample includes around 280,000 distinct CDR3 sequences, approximately 13% of them seen just once. The sample taken for sequencing was PBMCs. The receptors were sampled from a human donor in good health (CMV status not recorded). Some clones in this sample may be carry-over from other donors' samples. Each CDR3 is given with its conserved first and last residue. Fields, in order: clone size, V gene, D gene, J gene, CDR3 DNA, CDR3 protein. D genes are given only for firm matches. A clone size is listed for some rows: how often the clone was seen (once, few, many), or a class if it is expanded.

clone_size: NA
v_call: TRBV3-1
d_call: NA
j_call: TRBJ1-2
cdr3_nt: TGTGCCAGCAGCCAAGCCCGCGTTGGCTACACCTTC
cdr3_aa: CASSQARVGYTF

clone_size: NA
v_call: TRBV20-1
d_call: NA
j_call: TRBJ2-7
cdr3_nt: TGCAGTGCTAGGAAATTGGAGCAGTACTTC
cdr3_aa: CSARKLEQYF

clone_size: many
v_call: TRBV28
d_call: NA
j_call: TRBJ1-2
cdr3_nt: TGTGCCAGCTCAGAGAACTATGGCTACACCTTC
cdr3_aa: CASSENYGYTF

clone_size: NA
v_call: TRBV7-9
d_call: NA
j_call: TRBJ1-1
cdr3_nt: TGTGCCAGCACTCAAATCGGGGAGGGGGGGCACACTGAAGCTTTCTTT
cdr3_aa: CASTQIGEGGHTEAFF

clone_size: few
v_call: TRBV12-5
d_call: NA
j_call: TRBJ2-2
cdr3_nt: TGTGCTAGTGGTGCTAACTCTTGGGCGAACACCGGGGAGCTGTTTTTT
cdr3_aa: CASGANSWANTGELFF

clone_size: many
v_call: TRBV5-6
d_call: NA
j_call: TRBJ2-7
cdr3_nt: TGTGCCAGCAGCTTGGAAGACGGCCGAAGGTCCGAGCAGTACTTC
cdr3_aa: CASSLEDGRRSEQYF

clone_size: NA
v_call: TRBV6-5
d_call: TRBD2
j_call: TRBJ2-1
cdr3_nt: TGTGCCAGCACCCCGGCGGGGGGGTACAATGAGCAGTTCTTC
cdr3_aa: CASTPAGGYNEQFF

clone_size: few
v_call: TRBV7-9
d_call: NA
j_call: TRBJ2-3
cdr3_nt: TGTGCCAGCAGTGATCCCTCGGGAGATACGCAGTATTTT
cdr3_aa: CASSDPSGDTQYF

clone_size: NA
v_call: TRBV11-3
d_call: NA
j_call: TRBJ2-3
cdr3_nt: TGTGCCAGCAGCTTGCAGGGGTACGATACGCAGTATTTT
cdr3_aa: CASSLQGYDTQYF

clone_size: few
v_call: TRBV12-3/TRBV12-4
d_call: NA
j_call: TRBJ2-3
cdr3_nt: TGTGCCAGCAGTGCGAACTTAGCAATCGATACGCAGTATTTT
cdr3_aa: CASSANLAIDTQYF